These T cell receptor beta chains were read from a single sample in a study of cytomegalovirus exposure and HLA in healthy donors. Only in-frame clones appear in the TCRdb table, and some are missing; sequencing was by immunoSEQ multiplex PCR. The data contain 150,000 to 200,000 clones, about four fifths of them singletons. The sample taken for sequencing was PBMCs. Every receptor here comes from a woman aged 50 to 60 in good health and CMV-seropositive. Both conserved end residues are part of each CDR3. A D gene is named only where the DNA matches it firmly. Not every row has a clone size; where given, it reads once, few, many or a size class.

DNA	CDR3	V	J	D	size	length
TGTGCCAGCTCTATCCAGGACAGAAGCTCCTACGAGCAGTACTTC	CASSIQDRSSYEQYF	TRBV18	TRBJ2-7	NA	NA	15
TGTGCCAGCAGTACTATCTACGAGCAGTACTTC	CASSTIYEQYF	TRBV28	TRBJ2-7	NA	NA	11
TGTGCCAGCAGCCGCGTGGCCGCCGGGTATGGCTACACCTTC	CASSRVAAGYGYTF	TRBV11-2	TRBJ1-2	NA	once	14
TGTGCCAGCAGCTCAGACGAGAGGTACGAGCAGTACTTC	CASSSDERYEQYF	TRBV7-6	TRBJ2-7	NA	NA	13
TGTGCCAGCAGCTTAGGAGGGGCCAAAAACATTCAGTACTTC	CASSLGGAKNIQYF	TRBV7-9	TRBJ2-4	NA	once	14
TGTGCCAGTAGTTGGGCCGCCTACAATGAGCAGTTCTTC	CASSWAAYNEQFF	TRBV19	TRBJ2-1	NA	NA	13
TGTGCCAGCTCACCGACTAGCGGGAATACCTACGAGCAGTACTTC	CASSPTSGNTYEQYF	TRBV18	TRBJ2-7	TRBD2	NA	15
TGTGCCAGCAGCTTAGGGAGGTCGCAGCTCCTCTACACCTTC	CASSLGRSQLLYTF	TRBV7-2	TRBJ1-2	NA	NA	14
TGTGCCAGCCCCACCCTCGGAGACTCTGGGGGGGAGACCCAGTACTTC	CASPTLGDSGGETQYF	TRBV2	TRBJ2-5	NA	NA	16
TGTGCCAGCAGTTTACAGAGCCTAGCGGGGGGTCGCGAGCAGTACTTC	CASSLQSLAGGREQYF	TRBV27	TRBJ2-7	TRBD2	NA	16
TGTGCCAGCAGTATCATAGGGACAGGCCCCAATCAGCCCCAGCATTTT	CASSIIGTGPNQPQHF	TRBV28	TRBJ1-5	TRBD1	NA	16
TGTTCCAGCAGCTTACGATGGGGGGGCCGGGTAGATACGCAGTATTTT	CSSSLRWGGRVDTQYF	TRBV7-9	TRBJ2-3	NA	NA	16
TGCAGCGTTGGCCTAGCGGGAGGGCTTGGCACCGGGGAGCTGTTTTTT	CSVGLAGGLGTGELFF	TRBV29-1	TRBJ2-2	TRBD2	NA	16
TGTGCCAGCAGCTTAGTTGTGAGAGATACGCAGTATTTT	CASSLVVRDTQYF	TRBV11-2	TRBJ2-3	NA	few	13
TGTGCCAGCAGCCTCGCTTCCGCTATATCACAGTATTTT	CASSLASAISQYF	TRBV7-8	TRBJ2-3	NA	once	13
TGTGCCAGCAGAGAAACAGCTGGCACTGAAGCTTTCTTT	CASRETAGTEAFF	TRBV6-1	TRBJ1-1	NA	NA	13
TGTGCCAGCACCATCTCAGGAACCCGATCTGGAAACACCATATATTTT	CASTISGTRSGNTIYF	TRBV28	TRBJ1-3	NA	NA	16
TGTGCCAGCAGCGGGGCTGGCTACACCTTC	CASSGAGYTF	TRBV9	TRBJ1-2	NA	NA	10
TGTGCCAGCAGCCAAACTAGGCTAGCAGGGGGCGTCGACAATGAGCAGTTCTTC	CASSQTRLAGGVDNEQFF	TRBV14	TRBJ2-1	TRBD1	NA	18
TGTGCCAGCAGTCGCCGACTAGCGGGAGTCATTGGCGGGGAGCTGTTTTTT	CASSRRLAGVIGGELFF	TRBV27	TRBJ2-2	TRBD2	NA	17
TGTGCCAGCAGAAGGACTAGCGGGGGGGCTGCAGATACGCAGTATTTT	CASRRTSGGAADTQYF	TRBV6-6	TRBJ2-3	TRBD2	few	16
TGTGCCAGCAGCTCTTCAGGTCCCTATGGCTACACCTTC	CASSSSGPYGYTF	TRBV7-9	TRBJ1-2	NA	NA	13
TGCGCCAGCAGCTCCTTGGGTACTCTCGAGGGTAACTATGGCTACACCTTC	CASSSLGTLEGNYGYTF	TRBV5-1	TRBJ1-2	NA	NA	17
TGTGCCAGCGGCCGGGACAGGGGCGTCGATGAGCAGTTCTTC	CASGRDRGVDEQFF	TRBV27	TRBJ2-1	TRBD1	NA	14
TGTGCCAGCAGCTTAGACCTAGCGGGGGGGCTGAGTAATGAGCAGTTCTTC	CASSLDLAGGLSNEQFF	TRBV11-1	TRBJ2-1	TRBD2	NA	17
TGTGCCAGCAGCGCGAGCGGGGGCCTCTACACCGGGGAGCTGTTTTTT	CASSASGGLYTGELFF	TRBV9	TRBJ2-2	TRBD2	NA	16
TGTGCCATAAATACAGGGGGAGGGACCCAGTACTTC	CAINTGGGTQYF	TRBV7-9	TRBJ2-5	TRBD1	NA	12
TGTGCCAGCTCTCTCTCTCGGGACGAGCAGTACTTC	CASSLSRDEQYF	TRBV18	TRBJ2-7	NA	few	12
TGTGCCAGTAGAAGACAGCGCTTCGCGAACACCGGGGAGCTGTTTTTT	CASRRQRFANTGELFF	TRBV19	TRBJ2-2	NA	NA	16
TGCGCCAGCAGCTCCCTCACAGATACGCAGTATTTT	CASSSLTDTQYF	TRBV5-1	TRBJ2-3	NA	NA	12
TGTGCCAGCAGTTTTAGTATAACTGAAGCTTTCTTT	CASSFSITEAFF	TRBV28	TRBJ1-1	NA	NA	12
TGTGCCAGTAGCCGTCTACTAGCGGGCCCCTACGAGCAGTACTTC	CASSRLLAGPYEQYF	TRBV19	TRBJ2-7	TRBD2	NA	15
TGTGCCAGCAGCCGAGGGCTAGCGGACTTCTTTGCGACAGATACGCAGTATTTT	CASSRGLADFFATDTQYF	TRBV5-6	TRBJ2-3	TRBD2	NA	18
TGTGCCAGCAGTCGGCGGGAGCAATCCTACAATGAGCAGTTCTTC	CASSRREQSYNEQFF	TRBV2	TRBJ2-1	TRBD2	NA	15
TGTGCCAGCAGCTTTCTGACAGGGGGAGCTTTCTTT	CASSFLTGGAFF	TRBV7-9	TRBJ1-1	TRBD1	NA	12
TGTGCCTGGAGTGTCGCTGGGACTAGCGGTACCCAGTACTTC	CAWSVAGTSGTQYF	TRBV30	TRBJ2-5	TRBD2	NA	14
TGTGCCATAGACCAGGACTATTCGAACTATGGCTACACCTTC	CAIDQDYSNYGYTF	TRBV2	TRBJ1-2	NA	NA	14
TGCGCCAGCAGTTTGGACAGATACACTGAAGCTTTCTTT	CASSLDRYTEAFF	TRBV5-1	TRBJ1-1	NA	NA	13
TGTGCCAGCAGAACCGGGACAGGGAGCAACACCGGGGAGCTGTTTTTT	CASRTGTGSNTGELFF	TRBV6-4	TRBJ2-2	TRBD1	few	16
TGTGCCAGTAGAAAAGGGACACGGGCTGAAGCTTTCTTT	CASRKGTRAEAFF	TRBV19	TRBJ1-1	NA	NA	13
TGTGCCAGCGACGACAGGGGAAACACTGAAGCTTTCTTT	CASDDRGNTEAFF	TRBV19	TRBJ1-1	TRBD1	NA	13
TGTGCCAGCAGTGAACGTTTGACAGGGGGCCAGCCCCAGCATTTT	CASSERLTGGQPQHF	TRBV2	TRBJ1-5	TRBD1	once	15
TGTGCCAGCAGCTTCCGCGGGCCCAATGAGCAGTTCTTC	CASSFRGPNEQFF	TRBV7-2	TRBJ2-1	NA	few	13
TGCGCCAGCAGCCAAGATTCAGAGGGCCGAGCTTTCTTT	CASSQDSEGRAFF	TRBV4-1	TRBJ1-1	NA	few	13
TGTGCCAGCAGCCCAGTTCCGGGACAGGGGGACTATGGCTACACCTTC	CASSPVPGQGDYGYTF	TRBV7-9	TRBJ1-2	TRBD1	NA	16
TGTGCCAGCAGTTTACTCGGACAGGGGGGGCCTCCCAATCAGCCCCAGCATTTT	CASSLLGQGGPPNQPQHF	TRBV27	TRBJ1-5	TRBD1	NA	18